Below are 20 T cell receptor beta chains sequenced from a single sample in a study of Ad26.COV2.S vaccination and SARS-CoV-2 variants. The table came from immunoSEQ multiplex PCR; TCRdb's copy has only in-frame clones and leaves some out. The repertoire holds roughly 400,000 clones, about 90% seen once, with over 1.5% in the top ten. Treatment given: 19 received Ad26.COV2.S at low or high dose, single or two shots; about 5 received placebo; per-sample allocation not given. Repertoires come from day 63 after the first vaccine or placebo injection. The specimen was peripheral blood, collected in a trial of Ad26.COV2.S vaccine versus placebo. Receptor source: a person between 18 and 59 years old who received the Ad26.COV2.S COVID-19 vaccine or a placebo.

Of note for this clone: At the DNA level, this CDR3 is encoded by other sequences in the same sample as well. This chain links TRBV4-3 with TRBJ1-6; 9 positions match TRBD1. Germline CDR1 LGHNA, CDR2 YSLEER. The CDR3 totals 16 residues. J was trimmed by 10 bases and V by 4 bases; bases with no gene match: 11. CDR3 in DNA: TGCGCCAGCAGCCTTAACCCCGGGACAGGGTACTCACCCCTCCACTTT. Residues: CASSLNPGTGYSPLHF.

The rearrangement uses TRBV6-4 and TRBJ2-7; the match to TRBD1 covers 8 bases. V was pared by 6 bases and J by 5 bases, with 12 bases of the junction left unmatched. Per the germline V gene, CDR1 is MRHNA and CDR2 is SNTAGT. CDR3 size: 15 residues. The CDR3 DNA follows: TGTGCCAGCAGAAACCCAGGGGGCAAGCTGAACGAGCAGTACTTC. Amino acid sequence: CASRNPGGKLNEQYF.

The J gene is TRBJ2-7, the V gene TRBV18; D is unclear. The germline V gene has CDR1 KGHSH and CDR2 LQKENI. CDR3 length: 14 residues. Between the trimmed V and J ends, which lost 2 bases and 0 bases, there was a span of 8 bases. The CDR3 spells CASSPEQSSYEQYF. The DNA of the CDR3 is TGTGCCAGCTCACCAGAACAGTCCTCCTACGAGCAGTACTTC.

V usage is TRBV5-5 and J usage is TRBJ2-7; 7 bases agree with TRBD1. CDR1 SGHKS and CDR2 YYEKEE come from the germline V gene (reference sequence). Trimming took 0 bases from V and 0 from J; bases not matched to a gene: 3. The CDR3 runs to 15 residues. CDR3 coding DNA: TGTGCCAGCAGCTTGGCACCAGGGGGCTCCTACGAGCAGTACTTC. Encoded protein: CASSLAPGGSYEQYF.

The V gene is TRBV5-1, the J gene TRBJ2-1; D not resolved. Germline V gives CDR1 SGHRS, CDR2 YFSETQ. V was clipped by 0 bases and J by 0 bases, with 16 bases between them. This CDR3 has 18 amino acids. CDR3 DNA: TGCGCCAGCAGCTTGGAGCCACGACGGACGCTCTCCTACAATGAGCAGTTCTTC. Protein: CASSLEPRRTLSYNEQFF.

The rearrangement uses TRBV29-1 and TRBJ1-3; D is undetermined. Looked up from germline, CDR1 is SQVTM and CDR2 is ANQGSEA. This CDR3 comprises 11 residues. The DNA for the CDR3 is TGCCGGGTTCCTACTGGAAACACCATATATTTT. Its protein product is CRVPTGNTIYF.

This clone appeared once. V and J are TRBV5-4 and TRBJ2-3; 9 nucleotides align to TRBD2. The V segment lost 0 bases and the J segment 0 bases; nucleotides outside the gene matches: 5. Germline V lookup: CDR1 SGHNT, CDR2 YYREEE (reference sequence). This CDR3 is 17 amino acids long. The CDR3 region has the DNA TGTGCCAGCAGCTTGGGAGCTAGCGGGATTAGCACAGATACGCAGTATTTT. Its translation is CASSLGASGISTDTQYF.

V and J are TRBV11-2 and TRBJ1-1; D unclear. This CDR3 contains 17 residues. The V and J ends lost 0 bases and 3 bases respectively, with 17 bases between them. CDR1 SGHAT and CDR2 FQNNGV come from the germline V gene. CDR3 loop: CASSLDEFGSKHTEAFF. CDR3 sequence (DNA): TGTGCCAGCAGCTTAGATGAGTTCGGGAGCAAGCACACTGAAGCTTTCTTT.

This chain connects TRBV7-8 to TRBJ2-1; TRBD2 agrees at 9 bases. Germline CDR1 is SGHVS and CDR2 is FQNEAQ. There are 16 residues in the CDR3. Unmatched junction bases numbered 11, after V lost 3 bases and J lost 8 bases. The CDR3 bases are TGTGCCAGCAGCTTGAGCGGCGGGGGGGCCTTAGATGAGCAGTTCTTC. Protein: CASSLSGGGALDEQFF.

This sequence joins TRBV25-1 and TRBJ2-3, with D perhaps being TRBD1 or TRBD2 (6 bases each). The V gene's germline CDR1 is MGHDK and CDR2 SYGVNS. The V end was cut by 2 bases, the J end by 2 bases, with 17 bases between. The CDR3 covers 17 residues. The CDR3 DNA reads TGTGCCAGCAGTGAACTGTTCGGGGGACAAAACACAGATACGCAGTATTTT. Encoded protein: CASSELFGGQNTDTQYF.

The CDR3 spells CASSLGGQEEDGYTF. The CDR3 DNA reads TGTGCCAGCAGCTTGGGGGGTCAGGAGGAGGATGGCTACACCTTC. The V call is TRBV5-4, the J call TRBJ1-2; unclear D gene. V lost 0 bases and J 6 bases, leaving 15 bases between the germline ends. In germline, CDR1 is SGHNT, CDR2 YYREEE (reference sequence). The CDR3 spans 15 residues. The variable domain in full, with the rest retrieved from reference TRBV5-4 and TRBJ1-2, is ETGVTQSPTHLIKTRGQQVTLRCSSQSGHNTVSWYQQALGQGPQFIFQYYREEENGRGNFPPRFSGLQFPNYSSELNVNALELDDSALYLCASSLGGQEEDGYTFGSGTRLTVV.

The chain recombines TRBV5-4 with TRBJ2-2; the D is unclear. Deletions cut 0 bases from V and 0 bases from J, with 6 bases between. CDR3 length: 15 residues. Per germline, CDR1 SGHNT and CDR2 YYREEE (reference sequence). In DNA, the CDR3 is TGTGCCAGCAGCTTGGCTGGCCCGAACACCGGGGAGCTGTTTTTT. Translating gives CASSLAGPNTGELFF.

This chain links TRBV7-9 with TRBJ2-1, with D perhaps TRBD2 (5 bases). CDR3 length: 15 residues. V was shortened by 0 bases and J by 7 bases, with 13 bases between the two germline ends. Germline lookup yields CDR1 SEHNR and CDR2 FQNEAQ (reference sequence). Written as DNA, the CDR3 is TGTGCCAGCAGCTTAGCGACTATCACGGGGAATGAGCAGTTCTTC. Protein sequence: CASSLATITGNEQFF.

The V call is TRBV7-6, the J call TRBJ1-5; weak D call: TRBD1 (5 bases). The CDR3 sequence is 14 residues long. CDR1 is SGHVS, CDR2 FNYEAQ, per germline. Deletions cut 6 bases from V and 4 bases from J, with 13 bases between. CDR3 protein: CASSPGGGNQPQHF. CDR3 bases: TGTGCCAGCAGTCCCGGGGGAGGGAATCAGCCCCAGCATTTT. Full variable domain (remainder filled in from reference TRBV7-6 and TRBJ1-5): GAGVSQSPRYKVTKRGQDVALRCDPISGHVSLYWYRQALGQGPEFLTYFNYEAQQDKSGLPNDRFSAERPEGSISTLTIQRTEQRDSAMYRCASSPGGGNQPQHFGDGTRLSIL.

The CDR3 is CASTLGLGANVLTF. The CDR3 DNA sequence: TGTGCCAGCACCCTCGGGCTGGGGGCCAACGTCCTGACTTTC. This chain connects TRBV5-5 to TRBJ2-6, with no clear D. Trimming shortened V by 6 bases and J by 4 bases, and 11 bases separated the two germline ends. Germline CDR1 is SGHKS and CDR2 is YYEKEE (reference sequence). This CDR3 comprises 14 residues.

Points on this clone: The sample contains more than one DNA sequence encoding this CDR3. The gene calls are TRBV2 and TRBJ2-7; unclear D gene. Trimming took off 2 bases at V and 4 bases at J, with 3 bases between the two ends. Germline values: CDR1 SNHLY, CDR2 FYNNEI. The CDR3 extends over 11 amino acids. In nucleotides, the CDR3 is TGTGCCAGCAGTGAACGGTACGAGCAGTACTTC. It is translated as CASSERYEQYF.

The chain has TRBV7-6 and TRBJ1-1; TRBD1 might be the D (5 bases). V dropped 8 bases and J dropped 1 base, with 11 bases sitting between them. Germline V gene data show CDR1 as SGHVS and CDR2 as FNYEAQ. This CDR3 spans 13 amino acids. The CDR3 region is CASRRQPNTEAFF. CDR3 in DNA: TGTGCCAGCCGACGACAGCCGAACACTGAAGCTTTCTTT.

With respect to this clone: Within the sample, other DNA sequences also encode this same CDR3. The CDR3 here is CAWSVGRGYGYTF. The CDR3 nucleotides are TGTGCCTGGAGTGTCGGGCGGGGGTATGGCTACACCTTC. The rearrangement links TRBV30 to TRBJ1-2; a possible D gene is TRBD1 (5 bases). CDR1 is GTSNPN, CDR2 SVGIG, per germline (reference sequence). V lost 0 bases and J lost 5, with 10 bases in between. This CDR3 region has 13 residues.

The chain uses TRBV28 and TRBJ2-5, with TRBD2 as a possible D gene (5 bases). The CDR3 covers 17 residues. The V gene lost 5 bases and the J gene lost 5 bases, with 24 bases spanning the gap. Germline V gene lookup returns CDR1 MDHEN and CDR2 SYDVKM. The CDR3 DNA reads as TGTGCCAGCAGTCTCCGTCAATTTACTAGATTCGGGGAGACCCAGTACTTC. Its translation: CASSLRQFTRFGETQYF.

Only a few counts were recorded for this clone. V usage is TRBV6-1 and J usage is TRBJ1-4; tentatively, D is TRBD1 (5 bases). This CDR3 is 15 amino acids long. Trimming removed 2 bases from V and 5 bases from J, with 12 bases in between. Germline V gene lookup returns CDR1 MNHNS and CDR2 SASEGT. The CDR3 here is CASSEIRAGNEKLFF. In nucleotides, the CDR3 is TGTGCCAGCAGTGAAATCAGGGCGGGAAATGAAAAACTGTTTTTT.